The 5 T cell receptor beta chains reported below all come from one sample, sequenced in a study of pediatric ulcerative colitis. Libraries were prepared by immunoSEQ multiplex PCR; TCRdb keeps only in-frame clonotypes and omits some of them. This table has about 4,600 clones, just over 90% appearing once. Source material: blood. The origin of the receptors is a boy aged 5-17 years who was a control in a study of pediatric ulcerative colitis.

V gene TRBV15 combines with J gene TRBJ1-5, with D possibly TRBD1 on 6 matching bases. V lost 0 bases to trimming and J lost 5 bases, with 11 bases between them. The CDR3 length is 15 residues. Germline V gene lookup returns CDR1 LNHNV and CDR2 YYDKDF (reference sequence). The CDR3, as DNA: TGTGCCACCAGCAGAGATCAAGGGGGGCATCAGCCCCAGCATTTT. It is translated as CATSRDQGGHQPQHF.

This sequence joins TRBV11-2 and TRBJ2-7; TRBD2 might be the D (6 bases). Trimming shortened V by 5 bases and J by 0 bases, and 14 bases separated the two germline ends. This CDR3 has 15 amino acids. CDR1 and CDR2 from the germline V gene are SGHAT and FQNNGV. As DNA, the CDR3 is TGTGCCAGCAGCCGCGGGACGGCTCTCTCCTACGAGCAGTACTTC. This translates into CASSRGTALSYEQYF.

The chain links TRBV4-1 to TRBJ1-2; D unresolved. The CDR3 runs 13 residues. Per germline, CDR1 MGHRA and CDR2 YSYEKL. V lost 0 bases and J 5 bases, leaving 7 bases between the germline ends. The chain's CDR3 is CASSQEIEYGYTF. In DNA, the CDR3 is TGCGCCAGCAGCCAAGAGATCGAATATGGCTACACCTTC.

The chain employs TRBV4-2 and TRBJ1-1; possible D gene TRBD1, 5 bases. Germline CDR1 and CDR2: LGHNA and YNFKEQ. CDR3 size: 13 residues. V gave up 0 bases and J gave up 10 bases, with 12 bases separating them. CDR3 sequence: CASSQDVGRGAFF. The CDR3 coding sequence is TGTGCCAGCAGCCAAGACGTGGGGAGGGGAGCTTTCTTT.

CDR3: CASSYSTVGETQYF. CDR3 DNA sequence: TGTGCCAGCAGTTACTCGACGGTCGGGGAGACCCAGTACTTC. This sequence joins TRBV6-5 and TRBJ2-5; D call uncertain. Germline loops: CDR1 MNHEY, CDR2 SVGAGI. This CDR3 spans 14 amino acids. The V end was cut by 0 bases, the J end by 5 bases, with 10 bases between.